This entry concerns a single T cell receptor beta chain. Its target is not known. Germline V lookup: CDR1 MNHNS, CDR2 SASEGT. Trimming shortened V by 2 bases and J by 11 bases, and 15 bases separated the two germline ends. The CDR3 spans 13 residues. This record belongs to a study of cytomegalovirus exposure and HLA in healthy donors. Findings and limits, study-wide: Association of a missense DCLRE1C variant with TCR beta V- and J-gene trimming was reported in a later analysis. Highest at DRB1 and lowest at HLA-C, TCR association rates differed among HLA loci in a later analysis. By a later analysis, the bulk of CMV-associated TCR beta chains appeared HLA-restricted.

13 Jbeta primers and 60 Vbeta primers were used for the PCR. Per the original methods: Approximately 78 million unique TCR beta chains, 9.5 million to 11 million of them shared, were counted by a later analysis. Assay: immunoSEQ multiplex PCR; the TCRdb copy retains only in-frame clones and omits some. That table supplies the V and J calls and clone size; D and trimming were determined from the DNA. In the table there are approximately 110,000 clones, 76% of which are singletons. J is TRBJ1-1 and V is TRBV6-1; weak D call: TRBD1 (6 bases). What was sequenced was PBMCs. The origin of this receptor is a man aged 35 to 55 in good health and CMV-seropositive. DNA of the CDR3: TGTGCCAGCAGTGAACACGGGGGGCGCATGGCTTTCTTT. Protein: CASSEHGGRMAFF.